The clone carrying this TCR beta chain was seen a single time. The data originate from a study of shared clonotypes between healthy human individuals. This CDR3 has 14 amino acids. Per the germline V gene, CDR1 is SGHTA and CDR2 is FQGTGA. V lost 5 bases and J 12 bases, leaving 17 bases between the germline ends. The method was immunoSEQ multiplex PCR; TCRdb's version includes in-frame clones alone and lacks a portion of them. The table lists 2,500,000 or so clones, around 92% of them singletons. The rearrangement joins TRBV7-3 to TRBJ2-6; perhaps TRBD1 as D (6 bases). The TCR comes from a young man in good health. Some clones in this sample may be carry-over from other donors' samples. The sample was naive CD4+ T cells from PBMCs. As for subset: CD45RA+ positively selected. For the CDR3, the DNA is TGTGCCAGCAGCCTCCAGGGGCGCCCGAGCGTCCTGACTTTC. This gives the protein CASSLQGRPSVLTF.